Shown below are 18 T cell receptor beta chains from a single sample sequenced in a study of blood T cells in healthy people across ages. A J-beta primer mix and a sample-barcoded 5' primer were used in a second PCR of roughly 6 to 11 cycles. A single record per CDR3 protein comes from TCRdb applying MiXCR to the 5' RACE reads. The data hold fewer than 2 million distinct CDR3 sequences, with about 39% observed a single time. The sequenced material came from blood. These receptor sequences come from a human donor in good health.

In DNA, the CDR3 is TGTGCCAGCTCACCACGCGACGCCAAAACGGGGGCACCCCTCCACTTT. Protein sequence: CASSPRDAKTGAPLHF. The chain uses TRBV18 and TRBJ1-6; tentative D call: TRBD1 (5 bases). V was trimmed by 1 base and J by 11 bases, leaving 18 bases between them. The germline V gene has CDR1 KGHSH and CDR2 LQKENI. The CDR3 has 16 amino acids.

Points on this clonotype: The junction and the germline gene differ at one end; a read error may be behind it. This chain joins TRBV12-3 or TRBV12-4 and TRBJ1-4; D unclear. CDR3 length: 12 amino acids. The DNA of the CDR3 is TGTGTCAGCAGTTTGCGGAATGAAAAACTGTTTTTT. Translation: CVSSLRNEKLFF.

The chain has TRBV6-1 and TRBJ1-5; D not resolved. V was shortened by 2 bases and J by 11 bases, with 10 bases between the two germline ends. This CDR3 is 12 amino acids long. Germline CDR1 and CDR2: MNHNS and SASEGT. In nucleotides, the CDR3 is TGTGCCAGCAGTGAATCCGGGGAGTCCCAGCATTTT. Translating gives CASSESGESQHF.

V is TRBV27 and J is TRBJ2-7, with 7 positions matching TRBD1. The V gene's germline CDR1 is MNHEY and CDR2 SMNVEV (reference sequence). The CDR3 is made up of 20 amino acids. The ends lost 6 bases at V and 0 bases at J; junction bases unmatched: 23. The chain's CDR3 is CASRPPARDSESDSSYEQYF. The CDR3 DNA reads TGTGCCAGCAGACCCCCCGCCCGGGACAGCGAATCGGATAGCTCCTACGAGCAGTACTTC.

The chain recombines TRBV4-1 with TRBJ1-4; no firm D call. Germline V gives CDR1 MGHRA, CDR2 YSYEKL. This CDR3 spans 16 amino acids. V dropped 4 bases and J dropped 8 bases, with 20 bases sitting between them. The CDR3, as DNA: TGCGCCAGCAGCCCGTCCTCTGAAGGGCGGGAGGAAAAACTGTTTTTT. As protein: CASSPSSEGREEKLFF.

This clonotype was counted only a few times. The V call is TRBV7-9, the J call TRBJ2-1, with D perhaps matching TRBD1 or TRBD2 (6 bases each). Germline CDR1 is SEHNR and CDR2 is FQNEAQ (reference sequence). The CDR3 covers 13 residues. Between the trimmed V and J ends, which lost 5 bases and 8 bases, there was a span of 13 bases. CDR3 protein: CASSRNRDYEQFF. The CDR3 DNA is TGTGCCAGCAGCCGCAACAGGGACTATGAGCAGTTCTTC. The full variable domain, its missing parts supplied by reference TRBV7-9 and TRBJ2-1, is DTGVSQNPRHKITKRGQNVTFRCDPISEHNRLYWYRQTLGQGPEFLTYFQNEAQLEKSRLLSDRFSAERPKGSFSTLEIQRTEQGDSAMYLCASSRNRDYEQFFGPGTRLTVL.

The chain couples TRBV7-8 to TRBJ2-4, with 8 bases fitting TRBD1. The DNA end lines up better with TRBJ2-7; the J call may be wrong. Germline assignment: CDR1 SGHVS and CDR2 FQNEAQ. The CDR3 loop spans 16 amino acids. The CDR3 region has the DNA TGTGCCAGCAGCTCCCAGTACAGGGGGAACAGCTACGAGCAGTACTTC. Amino acid sequence: CASSSQYRGNSYEQYF.

This clonotype was observed a few times. The CDR3 region is CASSLGGERPLHF. DNA of the CDR3: TGTGCCAGCAGCTTAGGGGGAGAGAGACCCCTCCACTTT. The chain couples TRBV11-2 to TRBJ1-6; D gene unclear. CDR1 SGHAT and CDR2 FQNNGV come from the germline V gene. The CDR3 loop spans 13 amino acids. V dropped 1 base and J dropped 12 bases, with 10 bases sitting between them. Together with reference TRBV11-2 and TRBJ1-6, the CDR3 gives the full variable domain: EAGVAQSPRYKIIEKRQSVAFWCNPISGHATLYWYQQILGQGPKLLIQFQNNGVVDDSQLPKDRFSAERLKGVDSTLKIQPAKLEDSAVYLCASSLGGERPLHFGNGTRLTVT.

Here the CDR3 reads CASSNWVYEQYF. The CDR3 DNA reads as TGTGCCAGCAGTAATTGGGTGTACGAGCAGTACTTC. The chain carries TRBV2 and TRBJ2-7; D uncertain. This CDR3 region has 12 residues. Germline V gene lookup returns CDR1 SNHLY and CDR2 FYNNEI. Between the trimmed V and J ends, which lost 5 bases and 4 bases, there was a span of 9 bases.

This clonotype was counted a few times. The V call is TRBV20-1, the J call TRBJ1-2, with unresolved D. Germline CDR1 DFQATT, CDR2 SNEGSKA (reference sequence). The CDR3 runs 14 residues. V lost 1 base, J lost 0 bases, and 9 bases lay in between. The chain's CDR3 is CSARVGPSNYGYTF. The DNA for the CDR3 is TGCAGTGCTAGAGTAGGTCCCTCTAACTATGGCTACACCTTC.

The gene calls are TRBV29-1 and TRBJ1-2, with a tentative D call TRBD1 (6 bases). Germline V gene sequence: CDR1 SQVTM, CDR2 ANQGSEA. The CDR3 is 15 residues long. V gave up 0 bases and J gave up 5 bases, with 16 bases separating them. CDR3 DNA: TGCAGCGTTGAAGATCGATATGAGACAGGTTATGGCTACACCTTC. Its translation: CSVEDRYETGYGYTF.

The V call is TRBV12-3 or TRBV12-4, the J call TRBJ2-7; 7 bases are shared with TRBD1. This CDR3 has 15 residues. With 4 bases clipped from V and 6 bases from J, the junction kept 12 bases outside the gene matches. In DNA form, the CDR3 reads TGTGCCAGCAGTTACCGACAGGGACAGTTAGGCGAGCAGTACTTC. It is translated as CASSYRQGQLGEQYF.

This clonotype was recorded a few times. The V gene is TRBV29-1, the J gene TRBJ2-1, with 8 nucleotides matching TRBD1. Per the germline V gene, CDR1 is SQVTM and CDR2 is ANQGSEA. V was pared by 2 bases and J by 4 bases, with 4 bases of the junction left unmatched. The CDR3 sequence is 14 residues long. CDR3 amino acids: CSVERDRRYNEQFF. The CDR3 nucleotides are TGCAGCGTTGAACGGGACAGGAGATACAATGAGCAGTTCTTC.

The chain is built from TRBV29-1 and TRBJ2-7; D may be TRBD1 (6 bases). The CDR3 covers 12 residues. Germline V gene lookup returns CDR1 SQVTM and CDR2 ANQGSEA. The CDR3 sequence is CSGRTVTYEQYF. The CDR3 DNA reads TGCAGTGGCCGGACAGTTACCTACGAGCAGTACTTC.

Only a few counts were recorded for this clonotype. The rearrangement links TRBV20-1 to TRBJ2-4; 7 bases agree with TRBD1. The J call may be incorrect, as the DNA end agrees better with TRBJ2-7. Germline V gene data show CDR1 as DFQATT and CDR2 as SNEGSKA (reference sequence). CDR3 length: 13 residues. CDR3 DNA: TGCAGTGCTCGGGACAGTTACTTGCTCGAGCAGTACTTC. This encodes CSARDSYLLEQYF.

This chain links TRBV21-1 with TRBJ1-2; the table's TRBD1 call for D was not verified on the DNA. TRBV21-1 is flagged as a pseudogene. There are 16 residues in the CDR3. The DNA for the CDR3 is TGTGCCAGCAGCCCCGGAACAGGGGGCTCTGACTATGGCTACACCTTC. Translation: CASSPGTGGSDYGYTF.

The V gene is TRBV18, the J gene TRBJ1-5, with D tentatively TRBD1 (5 bases). The CDR3 loop spans 14 amino acids. V was shortened by 3 bases and J by 7 bases, with 13 bases between the two germline ends. CDR1 KGHSH and CDR2 LQKENI come from the germline V gene. In DNA, the CDR3 is TGTGCCAGCTCACCGGGCCGGGGGGAACAGCCCCAGCATTTT. This gives the protein CASSPGRGEQPQHF.

The V call is TRBV24-1, the J call TRBJ2-5, with a tentative D call TRBD1 (6 bases). The CDR3 is made up of 13 amino acids. V was shortened by 1 base and J by 11 bases, with 13 bases between the two germline ends. Per the germline V gene, CDR1 is KGHDR and CDR2 is SFDVKD. CDR3 protein: CATSDFGQPRQYF. The CDR3 coding sequence is TGTGCCACCAGTGATTTCGGACAGCCGCGGCAGTACTTC.